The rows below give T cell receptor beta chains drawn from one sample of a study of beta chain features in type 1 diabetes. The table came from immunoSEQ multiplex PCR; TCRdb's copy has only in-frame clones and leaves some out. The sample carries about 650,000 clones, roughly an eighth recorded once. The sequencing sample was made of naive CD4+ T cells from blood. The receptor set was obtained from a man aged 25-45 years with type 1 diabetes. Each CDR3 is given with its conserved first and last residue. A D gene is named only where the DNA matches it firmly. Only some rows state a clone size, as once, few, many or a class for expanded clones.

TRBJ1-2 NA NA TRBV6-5 CASSYQINRDYYGYTF TGTGCCAGCAGTTACCAAATTAACAGGGACTACTATGGCTACACCTTC
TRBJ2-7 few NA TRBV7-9 CASSILTGQTAYEQYF TGTGCCAGCAGCATCCTAACAGGGCAGACCGCCTACGAGCAGTACTTC
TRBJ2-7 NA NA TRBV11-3 CASSLVQVSYEQYF TGTGCCAGCAGCTTAGTTCAGGTTTCCTACGAGCAGTACTTC
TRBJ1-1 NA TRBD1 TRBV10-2 CASSMGQQNTEAFF TGCGCCAGCAGTATGGGACAGCAGAACACTGAAGCTTTCTTT
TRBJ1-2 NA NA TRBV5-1 CASSLVVSNYGYTF TGCGCCAGCAGCTTGGTTGTATCTAACTATGGCTACACCTTC
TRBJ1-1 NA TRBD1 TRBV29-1 CSAIRGMGTEAFF TGCAGCGCGATCAGGGGGATGGGGACTGAAGCTTTCTTT
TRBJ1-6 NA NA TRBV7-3 CASSSRDIGNSPLHF TGTGCCAGCAGCTCGCGGGACATTGGAAATTCACCCCTCCACTTT
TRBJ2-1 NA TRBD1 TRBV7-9 CASSFRRMGDRVFF TGTGCCAGCAGCTTCAGACGTATGGGGGACAGGGTCTTCTTC
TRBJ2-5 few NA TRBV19 CASSINLAETQYF TGTGCCAGTAGTATAAACCTGGCGGAGACCCAGTACTTC
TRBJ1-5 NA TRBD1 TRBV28 CASTRDRGGNQPQHF TGTGCCAGCACGCGGGACAGGGGTGGCAATCAGCCCCAGCATTTT
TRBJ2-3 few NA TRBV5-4 CASSLDPARDTQYF TGTGCCAGCAGCTTGGACCCTGCCCGGGATACGCAGTATTTT
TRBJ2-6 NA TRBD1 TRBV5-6 CASSLRDRISGANVLTF TGTGCCAGCAGCCTCCGGGACAGGATCTCTGGGGCCAACGTCCTGACTTTC
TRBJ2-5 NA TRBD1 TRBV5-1 CASSGGTGAPETQYF TGCGCCAGCAGCGGCGGGACAGGGGCCCCAGAGACCCAGTACTTC
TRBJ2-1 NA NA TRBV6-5 CASTGSSRLEQFF TGTGCCAGCACGGGGTCTTCCCGCCTTGAGCAGTTCTTC
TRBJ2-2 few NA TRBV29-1 CSGKWGLRTGELFF TGCAGCGGAAAGTGGGGTCTGAGGACCGGGGAGCTGTTTTTT
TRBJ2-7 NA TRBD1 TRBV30 CAWSEGQGVNEQYF TGTGCCTGGAGTGAGGGACAGGGCGTCAACGAGCAGTACTTC
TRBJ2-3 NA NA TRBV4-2 CASSQDLTSGTDTQYF TGTGCCAGCAGCCAAGATCTTACGTCCGGCACAGATACGCAGTATTTT
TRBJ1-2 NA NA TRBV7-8 CASSLTSGGYTF TGTGCCAGCAGCCTCACCTCGGGGGGCTACACCTTC
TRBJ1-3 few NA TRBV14 CASSRLTGRSGNTIYF TGTGCCAGCAGCCGTCTCACAGGGCGCTCTGGAAACACCATATATTTT